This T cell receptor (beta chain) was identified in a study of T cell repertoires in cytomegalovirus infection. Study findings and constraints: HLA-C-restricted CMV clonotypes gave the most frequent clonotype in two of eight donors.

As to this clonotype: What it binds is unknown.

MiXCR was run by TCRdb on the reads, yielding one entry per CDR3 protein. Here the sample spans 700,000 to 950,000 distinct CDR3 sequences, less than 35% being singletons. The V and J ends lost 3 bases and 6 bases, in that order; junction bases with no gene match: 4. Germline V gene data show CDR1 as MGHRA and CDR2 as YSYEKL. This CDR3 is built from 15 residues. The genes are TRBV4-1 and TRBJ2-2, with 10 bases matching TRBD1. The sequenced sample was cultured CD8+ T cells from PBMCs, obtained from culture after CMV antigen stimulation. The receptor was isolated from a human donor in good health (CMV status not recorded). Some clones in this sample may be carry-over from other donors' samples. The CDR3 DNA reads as TGCGCCAGCAGCCATCGACAGGGGGCACCCGGGGAGCTGTTTTTT. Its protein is CASSHRQGAPGELFF.